Described below is a single T cell receptor (beta chain) sequence and its context. These data belong to a study of blood T cell repertoires in COVID-19. Generated by immunoSEQ multiplex PCR, the TCRdb table keeps only in-frame clones and is missing some. The repertoire holds roughly 65,000 clones, roughly 80% seen once, with about two fifths in the top ten. CDR1 MGHRA and CDR2 YSYEKL come from the germline V gene. V gave up 3 bases and J gave up 3 bases; unmatched junction bases: 5. The CDR3 extends over 15 amino acids. This chain joins TRBV4-1 and TRBJ2-7, with 10 bases lining up with TRBD2. The sample consisted of peripheral blood. This TCR came from a human donor in a cohort sampled during active COVID-19. Here the CDR3 DNA reads TGCGCCAGCAGCCAGACTAGCGGGCTTCACTACGAGCAGTACTTC. It yields the protein CASSQTSGLHYEQYF.